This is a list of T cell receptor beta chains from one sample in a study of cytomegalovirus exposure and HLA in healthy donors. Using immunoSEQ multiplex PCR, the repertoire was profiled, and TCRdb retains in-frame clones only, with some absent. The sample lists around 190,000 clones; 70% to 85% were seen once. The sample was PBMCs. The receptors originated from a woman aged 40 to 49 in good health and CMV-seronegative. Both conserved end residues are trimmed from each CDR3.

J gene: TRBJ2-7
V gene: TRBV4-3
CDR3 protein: ASSQDEDRFYEQY

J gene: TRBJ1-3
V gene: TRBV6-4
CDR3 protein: ASSPGPNENTIY

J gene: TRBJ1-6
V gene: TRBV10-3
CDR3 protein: AIRRGGNSPLH

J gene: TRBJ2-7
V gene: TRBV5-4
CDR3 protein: ASSPASGRYEQY

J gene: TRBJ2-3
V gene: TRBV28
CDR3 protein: ASSLGLAGWADTQY

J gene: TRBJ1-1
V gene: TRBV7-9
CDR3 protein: ASTKDTEAF

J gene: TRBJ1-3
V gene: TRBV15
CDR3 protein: ATSPSLDGTIY

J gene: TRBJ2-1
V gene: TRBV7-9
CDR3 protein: ASSRTGGNEQF

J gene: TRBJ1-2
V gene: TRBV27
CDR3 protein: ASSSTPNYGYT

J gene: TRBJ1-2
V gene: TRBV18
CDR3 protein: ASSPADRRNYGYT

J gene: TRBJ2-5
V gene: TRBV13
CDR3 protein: ASSLRTAQETQY

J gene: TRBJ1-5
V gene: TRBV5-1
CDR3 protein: ASSLGDKSNQPQH

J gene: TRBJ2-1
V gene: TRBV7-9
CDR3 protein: ASSPPGTGYNEQF

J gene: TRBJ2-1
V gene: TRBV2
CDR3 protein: ASSARGRVNEQF

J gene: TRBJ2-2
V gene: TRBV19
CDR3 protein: ASSIQGAGGELF

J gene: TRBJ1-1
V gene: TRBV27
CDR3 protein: ASSLLRGQGAVNTEAF

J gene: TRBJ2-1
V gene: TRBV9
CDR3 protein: ASSVEPVSERF

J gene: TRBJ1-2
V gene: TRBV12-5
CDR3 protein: ASGPRTDDYGYT

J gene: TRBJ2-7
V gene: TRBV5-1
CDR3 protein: ASSAGTPIYEQY

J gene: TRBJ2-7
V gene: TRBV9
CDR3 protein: ASSVAAGRSYEQY

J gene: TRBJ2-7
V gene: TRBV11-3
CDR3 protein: ASSHRTAYEQY

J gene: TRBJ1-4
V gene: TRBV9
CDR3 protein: ASSPREGAFEKLF

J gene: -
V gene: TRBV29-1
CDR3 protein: SVQRGHPSYEQY

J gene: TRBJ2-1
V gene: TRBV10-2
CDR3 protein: ASSVTSGGYNEQF

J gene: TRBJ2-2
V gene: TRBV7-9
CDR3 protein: ASSSTGELF